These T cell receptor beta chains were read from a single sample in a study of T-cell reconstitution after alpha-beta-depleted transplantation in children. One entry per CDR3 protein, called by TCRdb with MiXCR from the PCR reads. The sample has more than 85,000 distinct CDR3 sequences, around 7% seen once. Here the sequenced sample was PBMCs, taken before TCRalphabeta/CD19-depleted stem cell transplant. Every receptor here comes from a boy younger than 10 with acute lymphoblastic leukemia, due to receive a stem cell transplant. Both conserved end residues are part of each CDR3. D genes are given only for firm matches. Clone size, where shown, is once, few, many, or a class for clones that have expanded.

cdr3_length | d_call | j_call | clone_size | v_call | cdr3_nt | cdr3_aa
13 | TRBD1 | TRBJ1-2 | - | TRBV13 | TGTGCCAGCAGCTCGGACAGGGGGTATGGCTACACCTTC | CASSSDRGYGYTF
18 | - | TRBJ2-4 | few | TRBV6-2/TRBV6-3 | TGTGCCAGCAGTTTACACCTTACCCCCGGAGTAGCCAAAAACATTCAGTACTTC | CASSLHLTPGVAKNIQYF
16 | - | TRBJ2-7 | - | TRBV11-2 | TGTGCCAGCAGCTTTCCTAACCTGGCGTCCTACTACGAGCAGTACTTC | CASSFPNLASYYEQYF
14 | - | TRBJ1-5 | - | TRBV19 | TGTGCCAGTAGCACAACAGGGAACGATCAGCCCCAGCATTTT | CASSTTGNDQPQHF
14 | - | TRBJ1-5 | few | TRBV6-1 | TGTGCCAGCAACGCCGGGACAATGAATCAGCCCCAGCATTTT | CASNAGTMNQPQHF
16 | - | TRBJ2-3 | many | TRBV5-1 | TGCGCCAGCAGCCTAATGCGGGGGCTCTTCACAGATACGCAGTATTTT | CASSLMRGLFTDTQYF
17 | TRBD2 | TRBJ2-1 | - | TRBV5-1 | TGCGCCAGCAGCTTGGGGGCTAGCGGGGGGGCCTACAATGAGCAGTTCTTC | CASSLGASGGAYNEQFF
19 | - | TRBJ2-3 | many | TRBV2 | TGTGCCAGCAGTACACTACAGGGAATTCGGACCTCTCCCACAGATACGCAGTATTTT | CASSTLQGIRTSPTDTQYF
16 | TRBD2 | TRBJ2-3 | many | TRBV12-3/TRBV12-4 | TGTGCCAGCTCCCCGGGACTAGCGGGGGGCACAGATACGCAGTATTTT | CASSPGLAGGTDTQYF
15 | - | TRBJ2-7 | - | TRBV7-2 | TGTGCCAGCAGCTTAGGATGGCTTTCCTCCTACGAGCAGTACTTC | CASSLGWLSSYEQYF
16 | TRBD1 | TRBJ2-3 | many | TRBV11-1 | TGTGCCAGCAGCACCACAGGGGTCACTAGCACAGATACGCAGTATTTT | CASSTTGVTSTDTQYF
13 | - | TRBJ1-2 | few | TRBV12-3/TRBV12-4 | TGTGCCAGCAGTGCTGCCATAAACTATGGCTACACCTTC | CASSAAINYGYTF
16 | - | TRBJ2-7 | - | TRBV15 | TGTGCCACCAGCAGAGGGGGATTTACGAACCCCTACGAGCAGTACTTC | CATSRGGFTNPYEQYF
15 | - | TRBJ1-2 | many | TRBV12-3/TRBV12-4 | TGTGCCAGCAGTTTAGAAGGCAGCGCTATCTATGGCTACACCTTC | CASSLEGSAIYGYTF
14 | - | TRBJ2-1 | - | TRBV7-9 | TGTGCCAGCAGCTTAGAGGGAACCTGGGATGAGCAGTTCTTC | CASSLEGTWDEQFF
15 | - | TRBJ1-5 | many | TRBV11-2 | TGTGCCAGCAGCCGTTCCTGGGAGGGCAATCAGCCCCAGCATTTT | CASSRSWEGNQPQHF
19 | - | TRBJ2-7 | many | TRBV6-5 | TGTGCCAGCAGTTACTCCGACGACCCAAGGGCGATTGGGGGCTACGAGCAGTACTTC | CASSYSDDPRAIGGYEQYF